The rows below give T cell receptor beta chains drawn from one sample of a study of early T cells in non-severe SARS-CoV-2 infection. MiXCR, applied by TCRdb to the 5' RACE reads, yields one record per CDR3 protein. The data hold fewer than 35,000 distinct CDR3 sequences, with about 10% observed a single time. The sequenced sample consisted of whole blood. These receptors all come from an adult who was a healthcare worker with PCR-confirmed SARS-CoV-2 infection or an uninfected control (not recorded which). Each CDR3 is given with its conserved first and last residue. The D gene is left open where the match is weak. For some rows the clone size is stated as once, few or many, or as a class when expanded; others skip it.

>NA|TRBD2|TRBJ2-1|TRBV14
CASSPPGGLANRSPFF
TGTGCCAGCAGCCCTCCGGGGGGGTTGGCAAATAGGAGTCCGTTCTTC
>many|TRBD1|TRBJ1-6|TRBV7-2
CASGGQGASPLHF
TGTGCCAGCGGGGGACAGGGGGCTTCACCCCTCCACTTT
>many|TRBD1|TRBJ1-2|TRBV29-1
CSVLTGDYGYTF
TGCAGCGTTTTGACAGGGGACTATGGCTACACCTTC
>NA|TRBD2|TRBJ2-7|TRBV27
CASRHGLGTMLYEQYF
TGTGCCAGCAGACATGGTCTCGGGACTATGCTCTACGAGCAGTACTTC
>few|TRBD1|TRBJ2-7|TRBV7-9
CASGTGGFEQYF
TGTGCTTCCGGGACAGGGGGCTTCGAGCAGTACTTC
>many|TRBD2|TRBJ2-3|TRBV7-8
CASSRRAGEMTDTQYF
TGTGCCAGCAGCCGACGAGCGGGGGAGATGACAGATACGCAGTATTTT
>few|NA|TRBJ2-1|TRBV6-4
CASSEGSSPRFF
TGTGCCAGCAGTGAAGGGTCGAGCCCGAGGTTCTTC
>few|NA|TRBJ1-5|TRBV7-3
CASSLTQAVQPQHF
TGTGCCAGCAGCTTAACCCAGGCCGTTCAGCCCCAGCATTTT
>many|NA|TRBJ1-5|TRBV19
CASSIENNRAGNQPQHF
TGTGCCAGTAGTATAGAGAACAACAGGGCGGGTAATCAGCCCCAGCATTTT
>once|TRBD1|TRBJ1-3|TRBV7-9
CAIRQGASGNTIYF
TGTGCCATCCGACAGGGAGCGTCTGGAAACACCATATATTTT
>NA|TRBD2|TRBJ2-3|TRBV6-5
CASSYVGGTDTQYF
TGTGCCAGCAGTTACGTGGGAGGGACAGATACGCAGTATTTT
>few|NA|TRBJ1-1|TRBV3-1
CASSQVRGQAFF
TGTGCCAGCAGCCAAGTACGGGGGCAAGCTTTCTTT
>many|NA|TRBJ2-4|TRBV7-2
CASSLSRLGLTIQYF
TGTGCCAGCAGCTTAAGTCGACTGGGCCTAACCATTCAGTACTTC